This T cell receptor (beta chain) was recorded in a study of cytomegalovirus exposure and HLA in healthy donors. Notes on the study in general: Listed as cytomegalovirus-associated were 150 to 200 TCR beta chains.

With 60 Vbeta and 13 Jbeta primers, the PCR was carried out. Study processing details: Unique TCR beta chains numbered about 72 million in a later analysis, with roughly 10 million shared. Produced via immunoSEQ multiplex PCR; TCRdb's table is partial and in-frame only. V, J and clone size derive from that table, while D and trimming were established from the DNA sequence. The sample contains roughly 180,000 clones, around 80% of which appear only once. Of note for this clone: Antigen: not known. Mismatch with germline at one junction end may stem from a read error.

The receptor's source is a girl aged 5 to 17 in good health and CMV-seropositive. The sample was PBMCs.

The CDR3: CALNPGKGEKLFF. CDR3 coding DNA: TGTGCCCTTAACCCGGGGAAGGGGGAAAAGCTGTTTTTT. The V and J genes are TRBV30 and TRBJ1-4; weak D call: TRBD1 (6 bases). CDR1 and CDR2 (germline): GTSNPN, SVGIG (reference sequence). The CDR3 sequence is 13 residues long.